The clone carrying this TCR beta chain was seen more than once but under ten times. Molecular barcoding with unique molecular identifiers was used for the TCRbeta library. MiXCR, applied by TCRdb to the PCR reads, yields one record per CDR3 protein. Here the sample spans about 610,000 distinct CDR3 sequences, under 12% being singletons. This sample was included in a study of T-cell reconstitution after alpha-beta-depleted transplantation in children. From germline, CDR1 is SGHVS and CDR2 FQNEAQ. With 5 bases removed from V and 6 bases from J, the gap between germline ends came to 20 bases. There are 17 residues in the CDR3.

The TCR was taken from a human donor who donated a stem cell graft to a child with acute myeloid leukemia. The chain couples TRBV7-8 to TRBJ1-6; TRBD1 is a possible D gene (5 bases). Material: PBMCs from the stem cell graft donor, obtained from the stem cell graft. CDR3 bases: TGTGCCAGCAGCCCCAAAGGGCTAGGGGCGGCTAATTCACCCCTCCACTTT. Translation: CASSPKGLGAANSPLHF.